This TCR beta chain is drawn from a study of blood T cell repertoires in COVID-19. Per germline, CDR1 ENHRY and CDR2 SYGVKD. V was trimmed by 0 bases and J by 1 base, leaving 6 bases between them. The CDR3 is 14 residues long. Data came from immunoSEQ multiplex PCR; TCRdb stores just in-frame clones and leaves some out. The sample lists roughly 54,000 clones, around nine tenths seen once, with around 7.1% in the top ten. The chain combines TRBV10-3 with TRBJ1-1; unclear D gene. Sequenced material: peripheral blood. This TCR was sampled from an older woman with COVID-19, enrolled during active disease. Here the CDR3 DNA reads TGTGCCATCAGTGAGTCTGTCCAGAACACTGAAGCTTTCTTT. Its protein product is CAISESVQNTEAFF.